Listed below are T cell receptor beta chains from one sample, sequenced in a study of CD4 and CD8 cells across lung adenocarcinoma regions. Using its own MiXCR run on the PCR reads, TCRdb lists one record per CDR3 protein. Here the sample spans under 20,000 distinct CDR3 sequences, around 56% being singletons. The sample taken for sequencing was CD8+ T cells from the center of a lung tumor. These receptors were collected from a female donor with lung adenocarcinoma. The CD4 and CD8 labels of this study may be unreliable. CDR3s include the opening cysteine and the closing phenylalanine or tryptophan. Fields, in order: clone size, J gene, V gene, D gene, CDR3 DNA, CDR3 protein. A D gene is named only where the DNA matches it firmly. For some rows the clone size is stated as once, few or many, or as a class when expanded; others skip it.

NA,TRBJ2-7,TRBV6-2/TRBV6-3,TRBD1,TGTGCCAGCAGTCACAGGGGCCCCAATAGCAACGAGCAGTACTTC,CASSHRGPNSNEQYF
medium-sized,TRBJ1-2,TRBV6-5,NA,TGTGCCAGCAGCGTGGGGGTCTATGGCTACACCTTC,CASSVGVYGYTF
NA,TRBJ2-3,TRBV11-2,NA,TGTGCCAGGAGCCCCGCGGGGCTAGGCGGTGAGACGCAGTACTTT,CARSPAGLGGETQYF
NA,TRBJ2-3,TRBV11-3,TRBD2,TGTGCGGGGGCGGGGGGCAAAAATATGCAGTATTTT,CAGAGGKNMQYF
many,TRBJ1-6,TRBV12-3/TRBV12-4,TRBD1,TGTGCCAGCAGTAGGACAGGCGAATATAATTCACCCCTCCACTTT,CASSRTGEYNSPLHF
NA,TRBJ2-7,TRBV12-3/TRBV12-4,NA,TGTGCGGGCAGAGGGGAACGTTGCACAGATACGCAGTACTTC,CAGRGERCTDTQYF
NA,TRBJ2-5,TRBV6-1,NA,TGTGCCAGCAGCCCGACAACTTTAGAGACCCAGTACTTC,CASSPTTLETQYF
few,TRBJ1-1,TRBV14,NA,TGTGCCAGCAGCCAACCGACCGGGACATCGTACACTGAAGCTTTCTTT,CASSQPTGTSYTEAFF
few,TRBJ1-2,TRBV12-3/TRBV12-4,NA,TGTGCCAGCAGACCCTTGGACAGTTTCTATGGCTACACCTTC,CASRPLDSFYGYTF
NA,TRBJ2-1,TRBV7-6,TRBD2,TGTGCCAGCAGCTTAGAGGCCGGGGGGGGAGAGACCCAGTTCTTC,CASSLEAGGGETQFF
NA,TRBJ1-3,TRBV23-1,NA,TGCGCCAGCAGTCAACTCACGGGGCCGTTGGGAAACACCATATATTTT,CASSQLTGPLGNTIYF
NA,TRBJ1-1,TRBV27,TRBD1,TGTGCCAGCAGTTTAAGATTCGGACAGGCGAAGAACACTGAAGCCACCTTC,CASSLRFGQAKNTEATF
NA,TRBJ2-5,TRBV6-1,NA,TGTGCGGGCAGTGGGGGGCGCGGCCCAGAGACCCAGTACTTC,CAGSGGRGPETQYF
NA,TRBJ2-7,TRBV6-1,TRBD2,TGTGCGTGCAGTGAAGCGGGGGTGTGGGCCACCAACACGCAGTACTTC,CACSEAGVWATNTQYF
NA,TRBJ2-3,TRBV6-1,NA,TGTGCCAGCAGCCTAACCGGGCAGCCAGATACCCAGTATTTT,CASSLTGQPDTQYF
once,TRBJ2-1,TRBV5-4,TRBD2,TGTGCCAGCAGCCCTGCCGGGACTAGCGGGATCGGGGAGCAGTTCTTC,CASSPAGTSGIGEQFF
many,TRBJ2-1,TRBV6-1,TRBD1,TGTGCCAGCAGTGAATGGGGACAGGGAAGCAATGAGCAGTTCTTC,CASSEWGQGSNEQFF
NA,TRBJ2-6,TRBV12-3/TRBV12-4,TRBD1,TGTGCCAGCAGTTTAGGGGGACAGGGGGCAGGGGCCAACGTCCAGAACTTC,CASSLGGQGAGANVQNF
NA,TRBJ2-7,TRBV6-1,TRBD2,TGTGCCAGCAGCCCTAGCGGGAGCTCCTACAATGAGCAGTACTTC,CASSPSGSSYNEQYF
NA,TRBJ2-3,TRBV27,TRBD2,TGTGCCAGCAGTCCCCGCCGGACTAGCGGGAGGGCCTATGGGACAGATACGCAGTATTTT,CASSPRRTSGRAYGTDTQYF
once,TRBJ2-4,TRBV4-1,NA,TGCGCCAGCAGCGAGGGGGTAGAGGGCGGGGACCAAAACATTCAGTACTTC,CASSEGVEGGDQNIQYF
NA,TRBJ2-2,TRBV7-2,NA,TGTGCCAGCAGCCTTCAACCGGGGGCAGTGAGCACAGAGGAGCAGTTTTTT,CASSLQPGAVSTEEQFF
NA,TRBJ2-7,TRBV6-1,TRBD2,TGTGCCAGCAGTGAAGTCCTAGCGGGTGCCTACGAGCAGTACTTC,CASSEVLAGAYEQYF
many,TRBJ2-1,TRBV7-2,NA,TGTGCCAGCAGCTTAGGCCTAGCGAGCTCCTACAATGAGCAGTTCTTC,CASSLGLASSYNEQFF
many,TRBJ2-1,TRBV7-2,TRBD2,TGTGCCAGCAGCCCACTAGCGGGAGGGCTCCGTAATGAGCAGTTCTTC,CASSPLAGGLRNEQFF
NA,TRBJ2-4,TRBV11-3,NA,TGTGCCAGCAGCCCCGGCGCAGGGGGGGTGTTAGGCAAAAACACGCAGTACTTC,CASSPGAGGVLGKNTQYF
NA,TRBJ1-1,TRBV12-3/TRBV12-4,NA,TGTACCAGCAGGAATCAGTGGGCGGGTACTGAAGCTTTCTTT,CTSRNQWAGTEAFF
many,TRBJ2-5,TRBV28,NA,TGTGCCAGCGGCGGGGTCGGAGAGACCCAGTACTTC,CASGGVGETQYF
NA,TRBJ2-7,TRBV6-7,NA,TGTGCCAGCAGTTACGAGGGCTACGAGCAGTACTTC,CASSYEGYEQYF
NA,TRBJ2-4,TRBV6-1,NA,TGTGCCAGCAGTGTGTTGGGGCTGTGGGCCAAAAACATGCAGTACTTT,CASSVLGLWAKNMQYF
NA,TRBJ2-7,TRBV27,TRBD2,TGTGCCAGCAGTTTTTCAGCGGGGGATAATCCGGGTGAGCAGTACTTC,CASSFSAGDNPGEQYF
NA,TRBJ2-3,TRBV10-3,NA,NA,CAIWGLGTKDTQYF
few,TRBJ2-1,TRBV30,TRBD2,TGTGCCTGGGGAGGGACTAGCGGGAGGGCCTCCGGTCCGTTCTTC,CAWGGTSGRASGPFF
NA,TRBJ1-1,TRBV6-1,TRBD1,TGTGCCAGCAGTGGGGACAGGGAGAGGTTTAGCACTGAAGCTTTCTTT,CASSGDRERFSTEAFF
NA,TRBJ1-1,TRBV27,NA,TGTGCCAGCAGTTTGGGAGCACTGAACACTGAAGCTTTCTTT,CASSLGALNTEAFF
many,TRBJ2-4,TRBV6-1,NA,TGTGCCAGCAGTCCCTTTACAGGGTATCGAAACATTCAGTACTTC,CASSPFTGYRNIQYF
large,TRBJ2-5,TRBV6-2/TRBV6-3,NA,TGTGCCAGCAGTTACGCGACGCCTCAAGAGACCCAGTACTTC,CASSYATPQETQYF
medium-sized,TRBJ2-7,TRBV28,NA,TGTGCCAGCAGTTTTAGTGATAATGAACCTACCGAGCAGTACTTC,CASSFSDNEPTEQYF
NA,TRBJ2-3,TRBV6-1,TRBD1,TGTGCCAGCAGTGCCAGACAGGGAAGCACAGATACGCAGTATTTT,CASSARQGSTDTQYF
NA,TRBJ2-5,TRBV6-1,TRBD1,TGTGCCAGCAGTGCAACCGGGACAGAGGGAGTAGAGACCCAGTACTTC,CASSATGTEGVETQYF
NA,TRBJ2-4,TRBV7-2,NA,TGTGCCAGCAGCTACCGCGGGGCCGGAGCCAAAAACATTCAGTACTTC,CASSYRGAGAKNIQYF
NA,TRBJ1-5,TRBV6-1,NA,TGTGCCAGCAGTGACAATAGCAATCAGCCCCAGCATTTT,CASSDNSNQPQHF
many,TRBJ1-5,TRBV6-1,TRBD1,TGTGCCAGCAGCCATGGACAGGTTGCGGCCCAGCATTTT,CASSHGQVAAQHF
NA,TRBJ2-1,TRBV12-3/TRBV12-4,NA,TGTGCCAGCTCTCATCGGGGGGCTAAATACAATGAGCAGTTCTTC,CASSHRGAKYNEQFF
few,TRBJ1-5,TRBV6-1,NA,TGTGCCAGCAGTGAGGGAGGGGCTAGGAGCAATCAGCCCCAGCATTTT,CASSEGGARSNQPQHF
once,TRBJ2-4,TRBV25-1,NA,TGTGCCAGCAGTGGTACTGCGCGGTGCGGCACAGATACGCAGTACTTC,CASSGTARCGTDTQYF
NA,TRBJ2-2,TRBV6-1,TRBD2,TGTGCCAGCAGCCGCGGGACTAGCGGGAGCGCGGTCGGGGAGCTGTTTTTT,CASSRGTSGSAVGELFF
NA,TRBJ2-1,TRBV5-1,TRBD2,TGCGCCAGCAGCTTGGGGGGGGGGGATTACAATGAGCAGTTCTTC,CASSLGGGDYNEQFF